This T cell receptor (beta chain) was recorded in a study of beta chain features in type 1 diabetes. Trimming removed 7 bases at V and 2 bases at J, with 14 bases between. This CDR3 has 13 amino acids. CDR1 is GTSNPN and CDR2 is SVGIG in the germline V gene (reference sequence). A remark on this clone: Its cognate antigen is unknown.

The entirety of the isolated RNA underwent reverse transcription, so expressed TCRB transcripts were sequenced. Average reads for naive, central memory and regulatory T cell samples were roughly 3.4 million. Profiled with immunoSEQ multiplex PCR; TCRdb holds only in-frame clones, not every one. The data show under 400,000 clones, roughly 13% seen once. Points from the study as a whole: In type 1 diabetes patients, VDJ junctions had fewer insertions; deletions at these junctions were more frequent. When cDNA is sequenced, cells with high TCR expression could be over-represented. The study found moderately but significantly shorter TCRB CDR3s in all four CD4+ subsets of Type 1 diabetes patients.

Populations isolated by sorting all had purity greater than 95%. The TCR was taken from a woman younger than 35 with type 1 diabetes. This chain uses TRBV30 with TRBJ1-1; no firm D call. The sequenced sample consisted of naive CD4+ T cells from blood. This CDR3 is CASADMENTEAFF. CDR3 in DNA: TGTGCCTCGGCCGACATGGAAAACACTGAAGCTTTCTTT.